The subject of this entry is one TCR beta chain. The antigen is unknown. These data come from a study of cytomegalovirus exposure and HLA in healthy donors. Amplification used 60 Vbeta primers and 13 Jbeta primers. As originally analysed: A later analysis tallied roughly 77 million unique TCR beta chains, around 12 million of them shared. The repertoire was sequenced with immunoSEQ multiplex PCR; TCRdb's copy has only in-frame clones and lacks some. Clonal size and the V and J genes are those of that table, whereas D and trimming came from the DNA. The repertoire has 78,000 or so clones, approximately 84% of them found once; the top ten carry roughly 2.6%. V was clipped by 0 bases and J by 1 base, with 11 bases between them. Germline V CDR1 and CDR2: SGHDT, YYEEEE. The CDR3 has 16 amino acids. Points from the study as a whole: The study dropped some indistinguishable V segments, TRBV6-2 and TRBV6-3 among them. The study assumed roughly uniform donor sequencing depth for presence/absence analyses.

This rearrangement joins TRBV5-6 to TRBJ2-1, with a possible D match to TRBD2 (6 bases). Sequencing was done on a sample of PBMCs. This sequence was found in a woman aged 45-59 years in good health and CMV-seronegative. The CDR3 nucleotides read TGTGCCAGCAGCTTGGGGGGAGGAGGGTCCTACAATGAGCAGTTCTTC. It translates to CASSLGGGGSYNEQFF.